The 11 T cell receptor beta chains presented below share a single source sample, sequenced in a study of blood T cells in healthy people across ages. Primers used in a second PCR of roughly 7 to 11 cycles were a sample-barcoded 5' primer and a J-beta primer mix. MiXCR was run by TCRdb on the 5' RACE reads, yielding one entry per CDR3 protein. In the table there are 1.5 million to 2 million distinct CDR3 sequences, 28% of which are singletons. The specimen was blood. The receptors originated from a woman aged 30 to 39 in good health.

This clonotype turned up a few times. The rearrangement uses TRBV7-6 and TRBJ2-5; D remains unclear. CDR3 length equals 13 residues. Germline V gives CDR1 SGHVS, CDR2 FNYEAQ. V lost 4 bases and J 5 bases, leaving 11 bases between the germline ends. CDR3 bases: TGTGCCAGCAGCTCGATCTTCCGGGAGACCCAGTACTTC. Its translation: CASSSIFRETQYF.

This chain uses TRBV29-1 with TRBJ2-4; 9 bases are shared with TRBD1. The germline CDR1 and CDR2 sequences are SQVTM and ANQGSEA. V was pared by 6 bases and J by 13 bases, with 13 bases of the junction left unmatched. The CDR3 sequence is 13 residues long. CDR3 nucleotides: TGCAGCGTGGAGGACAGGGGTGATTATGAGCAGTACTTC. Translating it yields CSVEDRGDYEQYF.

The chain carries TRBV9 and TRBJ2-3; tentative D call: TRBD1 (6 bases). Trimming removed 1 base from V and 2 bases from J, with 14 bases in between. This CDR3 has 16 residues. Germline loops: CDR1 SGDLS, CDR2 YYNGEE. CDR3 sequence (DNA): TGTGCCAGCAGCGTAAGGGGGTCAGTTCCCACAGATACGCAGTATTTT. It encodes CASSVRGSVPTDTQYF.

This clonotype was recorded a few times. The V gene is TRBV7-2, the J gene TRBJ2-7; D is ambiguous. V dropped 4 bases and J dropped 0 bases, with 10 bases sitting between them. Germline CDR1 reads SGHTA; CDR2 reads FQGNSA. The CDR3 consists of 14 residues. CDR3 residues: CASSYTVSSYEQYF. For the CDR3, the DNA is TGTGCCAGCAGCTATACAGTCAGCTCCTACGAGCAGTACTTC. The full variable domain, rest sourced from reference TRBV7-2 and TRBJ2-7, is GAGVSQSPSNKVTEKGKDVELRCDPISGHTALYWYRQSLGQGLEFLIYFQGNSAPDKSGLPSDRFSAERTGGSVSTLTIQRTQQEDSAVYLCASSYTVSSYEQYFGPGTRLTVT.

This clonotype was counted at least ten times. The rearrangement joins TRBV5-1 to TRBJ2-7; 9 bases map to TRBD1. The CDR3 extends over 14 amino acids. Germline values: CDR1 SGHRS, CDR2 YFSETQ. V shed 3 bases, J shed 5 bases, and the junction held 6 bases outside the gene matches. CDR3: CASSSGQGDNEQYF. The DNA of the CDR3 is TGCGCCAGCAGCTCGGGACAGGGAGATAACGAGCAGTACTTC.

CDR3 DNA: TGTGCTAGTGGTGCCCGACTAGCGGGAGTAGATGAGCAGTTCTTC. Amino acid sequence: CASGARLAGVDEQFF. The V and J genes are TRBV12-5 and TRBJ2-1, with 12 bases that match TRBD2. Germline CDR1 is LGHNT and CDR2 is FRNRAP. The length of the CDR3 is 15 residues. V shed 5 bases and J 8 bases; nucleotides not matched to a gene: 7.

This clonotype was seen repeatedly, ten times or more. V usage is TRBV9 and J usage is TRBJ2-7; TRBD2 matches at 12 bases. This CDR3 comprises 16 residues. V shed 3 bases and J 2 bases; nucleotides not matched to a gene: 6. From germline, CDR1 is SGDLS and CDR2 YYNGEE. The CDR3 nucleotides are TGTGCCAGCAGCGGGACTAGCGGGAACTCTCCCTACGAGCAGTACTTC. This translates into CASSGTSGNSPYEQYF.

As for this clonotype: At one boundary the junction diverges from the germline segment, which might be a read error. The rearrangement links TRBV5-1 to TRBJ1-3; no reliable D call. The CDR3 covers 16 residues. Per germline, CDR1 SGHRS and CDR2 YFSETQ. As DNA, the CDR3 is TGCGCCAGCAGCTTGGCCCAGGCTTCCTCTGGAAACACCAGATATTTT. Translated: CASSLAQASSGNTRYF. The whole variable domain, remainder taken from reference TRBV5-1 and TRBJ1-3, is KAGVTQTPRYLIKTRGQQVTLSCSPISGHRSVSWYQQTPGQGLQFLFEYFSETQRNKGNFPGRFSGRQFSNSRSEMNVSTLELGDSALYLCASSLAQASSGNTRYFGEGSWLTVV.

This clonotype was detected many times. The chain is built from TRBV20-1 and TRBJ2-7; D is perhaps TRBD2 (6 bases). V lost 7 bases, J lost 2 bases, and 12 bases lay in between. Germline V lookup: CDR1 DFQATT, CDR2 SNEGSKA (reference sequence). This CDR3 comprises 12 residues. This CDR3 reads CSVWRGTYEQYF. CDR3 nucleotide sequence: TGCAGTGTGTGGCGGGGAACCTACGAGCAGTACTTC.

This chain's CDR3 is CASSGMGGQETQYF. The CDR3 coding sequence is TGTGCCAGCTCGGGGATGGGGGGACAAGAGACCCAGTACTTC. The gene calls are TRBV5-5 and TRBJ2-5; TRBD2 might be the D (6 bases). The germline V gene has CDR1 SGHKS and CDR2 YYEKEE (reference sequence). The CDR3 length is 14 residues. V was cut by 7 bases and J by 2 bases, with 15 bases left in between.

On this clonotype itself: Germline and junction disagree at one end, which may indicate a read error. The chain recombines TRBV4-1 with TRBJ2-2; D assignment may be TRBD1 or TRBD2 (5 bases each). The V gene's germline CDR1 is MGHRA and CDR2 YSYEKL. This CDR3 has 16 amino acids. In nucleotides, the CDR3 is TGCGCCAGCAGCCAAGATCTAGGACAATACACCGGGGAGCGGTTTTTT. This encodes CASSQDLGQYTGERFF.